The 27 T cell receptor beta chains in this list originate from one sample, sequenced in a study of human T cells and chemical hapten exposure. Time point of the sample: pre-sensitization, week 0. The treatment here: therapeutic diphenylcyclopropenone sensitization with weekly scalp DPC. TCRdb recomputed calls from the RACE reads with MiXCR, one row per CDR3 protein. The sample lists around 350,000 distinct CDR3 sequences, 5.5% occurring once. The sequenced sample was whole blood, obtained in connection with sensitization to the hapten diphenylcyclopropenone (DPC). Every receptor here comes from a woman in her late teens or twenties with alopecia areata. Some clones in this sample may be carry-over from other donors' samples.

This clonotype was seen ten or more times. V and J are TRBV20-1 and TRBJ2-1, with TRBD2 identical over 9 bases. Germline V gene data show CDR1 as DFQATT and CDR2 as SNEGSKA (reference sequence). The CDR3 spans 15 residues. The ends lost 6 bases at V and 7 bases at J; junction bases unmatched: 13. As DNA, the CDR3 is TGCAGTGCCCCCACTAGCGGGTCTCAAGGAAATGAGCAGTTCTTC. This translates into CSAPTSGSQGNEQFF.

The CDR3 loop reads CASSLVEHNSPLHF. CDR3 coding DNA: TGCGCCAGCAGCTTGGTTGAGCATAATTCACCCCTCCACTTT. The genes are TRBV5-1 and TRBJ1-6; the D is unclear. Looked up from germline, CDR1 is SGHRS and CDR2 is YFSETQ. The CDR3 has 14 amino acids. V was shortened by 0 bases and J by 5 bases, with 6 bases between the two germline ends.

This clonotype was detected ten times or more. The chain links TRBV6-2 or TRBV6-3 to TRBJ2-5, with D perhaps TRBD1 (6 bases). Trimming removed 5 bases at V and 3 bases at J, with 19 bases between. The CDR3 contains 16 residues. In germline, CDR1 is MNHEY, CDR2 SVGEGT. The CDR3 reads CASSPRPGQYEETQYF. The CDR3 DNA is TGTGCCAGCAGTCCACGCCCAGGACAGTACGAAGAGACCCAGTACTTC.

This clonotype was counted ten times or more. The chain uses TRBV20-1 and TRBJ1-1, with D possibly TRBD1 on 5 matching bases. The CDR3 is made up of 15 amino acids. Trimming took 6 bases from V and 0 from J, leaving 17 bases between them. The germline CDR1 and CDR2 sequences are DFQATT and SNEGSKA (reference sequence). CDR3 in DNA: TGCAGTGCCCCCAGGGACGGGGGTATGAACACTGAAGCTTTCTTT. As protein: CSAPRDGGMNTEAFF.

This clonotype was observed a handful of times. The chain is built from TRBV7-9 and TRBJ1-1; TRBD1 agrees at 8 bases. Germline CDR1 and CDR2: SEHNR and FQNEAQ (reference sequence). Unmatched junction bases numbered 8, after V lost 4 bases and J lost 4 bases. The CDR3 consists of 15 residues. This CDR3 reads CASSSKGQEGTEAFF. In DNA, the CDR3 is TGTGCCAGCAGCTCCAAGGGACAGGAGGGCACTGAAGCTTTCTTT.

In DNA form, the CDR3 reads TGTGCCAGCAGCTTAGATGCGGGTCTCTCCTACGAGCAGTACTTC. Its protein product is CASSLDAGLSYEQYF. The rearrangement links TRBV7-9 to TRBJ2-7; possibly TRBD2 for D (5 bases). The germline V and J ends were trimmed by 1 base and 0 bases, with 10 bases remaining between them. This CDR3 has 15 amino acids. Germline CDR1 reads SEHNR; CDR2 reads FQNEAQ (reference sequence).

CDR3 nucleotide sequence: TGCAGTGCTAAGGAGGGAGGGACAACTAATGAAAAACTGTTTTTT. Translation gives CSAKEGGTTNEKLFF. The V gene is TRBV20-1, the J gene TRBJ1-4; D gene unclear. The germline CDR1 and CDR2 sequences are DFQATT and SNEGSKA (reference sequence). This CDR3 comprises 15 residues. The V end lost 4 bases, the J end lost 0 bases, and 12 bases lay between the germline ends.

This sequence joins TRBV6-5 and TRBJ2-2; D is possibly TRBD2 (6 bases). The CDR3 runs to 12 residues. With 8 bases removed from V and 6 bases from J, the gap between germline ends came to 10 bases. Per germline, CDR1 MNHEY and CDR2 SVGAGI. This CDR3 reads CASGPGAGELFF. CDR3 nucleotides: TGTGCCAGCGGGCCGGGGGCCGGGGAGCTGTTTTTT.

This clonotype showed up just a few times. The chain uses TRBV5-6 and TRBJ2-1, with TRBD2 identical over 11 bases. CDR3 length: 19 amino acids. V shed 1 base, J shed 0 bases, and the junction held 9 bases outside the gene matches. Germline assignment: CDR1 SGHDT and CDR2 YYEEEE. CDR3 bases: TGTGCCAGCAGCTTGTTCAGACTAGCGGGGACAATCTCCTACAATGAGCAGTTCTTC. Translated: CASSLFRLAGTISYNEQFF. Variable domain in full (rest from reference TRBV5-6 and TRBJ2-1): DAGVTQSPTHLIKTRGQQVTLRCSPKSGHDTVSWYQQALGQGPQFIFQYYEEEERQRGNFPDRFSGHQFPNYSSELNVNALLLGDSALYLCASSLFRLAGTISYNEQFFGPGTRLTVL.

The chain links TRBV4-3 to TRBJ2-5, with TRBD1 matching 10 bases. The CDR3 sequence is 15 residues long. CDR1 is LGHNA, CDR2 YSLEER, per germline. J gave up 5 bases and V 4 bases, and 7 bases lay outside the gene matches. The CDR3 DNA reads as TGCGCCAGCAGCCCCGCGGGACAGGGGCAGGAGACCCAGTACTTC. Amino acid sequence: CASSPAGQGQETQYF.

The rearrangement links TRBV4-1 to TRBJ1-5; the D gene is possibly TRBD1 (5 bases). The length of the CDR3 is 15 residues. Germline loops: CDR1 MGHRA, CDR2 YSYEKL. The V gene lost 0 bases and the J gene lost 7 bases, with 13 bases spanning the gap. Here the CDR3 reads CASSQERQGAQPQHF. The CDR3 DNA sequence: TGCGCCAGCAGCCAAGAAAGGCAGGGAGCCCAGCCCCAGCATTTT.

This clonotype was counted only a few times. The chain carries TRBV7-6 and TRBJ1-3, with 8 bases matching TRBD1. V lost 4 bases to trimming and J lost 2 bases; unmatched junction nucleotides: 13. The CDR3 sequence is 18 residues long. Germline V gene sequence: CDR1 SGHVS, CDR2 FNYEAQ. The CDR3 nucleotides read TGTGCCAGCAGCTCCATGACAGGGGAACAGGGCGCTGGAAACACCATATATTTT. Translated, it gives CASSSMTGEQGAGNTIYF.

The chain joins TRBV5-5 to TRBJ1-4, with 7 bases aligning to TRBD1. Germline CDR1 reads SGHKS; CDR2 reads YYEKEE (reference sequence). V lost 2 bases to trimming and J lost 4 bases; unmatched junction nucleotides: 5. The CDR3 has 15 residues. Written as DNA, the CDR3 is TGTGCCAGCAGCTTCCGGGACAGTATTAATGAAAAACTGTTTTTT. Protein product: CASSFRDSINEKLFF.

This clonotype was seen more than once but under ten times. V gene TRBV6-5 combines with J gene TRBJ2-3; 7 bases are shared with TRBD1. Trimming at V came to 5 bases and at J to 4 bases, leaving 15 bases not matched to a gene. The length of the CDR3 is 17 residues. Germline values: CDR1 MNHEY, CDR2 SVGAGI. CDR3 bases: TGTGCCAGCAGTAGGGTTCAAGGGGGCGATGGGGCAGATACGCAGTATTTT. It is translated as CASSRVQGGDGADTQYF.

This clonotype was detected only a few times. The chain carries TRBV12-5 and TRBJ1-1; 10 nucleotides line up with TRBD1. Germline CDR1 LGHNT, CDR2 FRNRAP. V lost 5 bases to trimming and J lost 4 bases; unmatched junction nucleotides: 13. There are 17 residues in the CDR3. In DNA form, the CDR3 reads TGTGCTAGTGGTCTCCGCCCCGGGACAGGGGTTGGCACTGAAGCTTTCTTT. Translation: CASGLRPGTGVGTEAFF.

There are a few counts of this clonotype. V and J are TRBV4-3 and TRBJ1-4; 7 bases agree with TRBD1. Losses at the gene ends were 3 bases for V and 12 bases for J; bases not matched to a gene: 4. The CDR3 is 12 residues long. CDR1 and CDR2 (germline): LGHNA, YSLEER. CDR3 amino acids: CASSHQGGELFF. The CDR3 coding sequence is TGCGCCAGCAGCCACCAGGGGGGCGAACTGTTTTTT.

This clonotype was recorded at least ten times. The CDR3, as DNA: TGTGCCATCAGTGGAGGAAACACCATATATTTT. Translating it yields CAISGGNTIYF. The rearrangement uses TRBV10-3 and TRBJ1-3; no definite D call. CDR1 is ENHRY and CDR2 is SYGVKD in the germline V gene. This CDR3 contains 11 residues. The V gene lost 4 bases and the J gene lost 4 bases, with 2 bases spanning the gap.

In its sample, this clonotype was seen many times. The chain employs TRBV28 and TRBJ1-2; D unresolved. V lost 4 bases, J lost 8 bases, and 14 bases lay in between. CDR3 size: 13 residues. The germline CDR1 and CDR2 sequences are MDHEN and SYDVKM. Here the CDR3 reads CASSSTWERGYTF. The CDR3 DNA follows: TGTGCCAGCAGTTCCACCTGGGAGAGAGGCTACACCTTC.

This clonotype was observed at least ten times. This CDR3 reads CASSKGGEISYEQYF. The CDR3 DNA reads as TGTGCCAGCAGCAAAGGGGGGGAGATCTCCTACGAGCAGTACTTC. The J gene is TRBJ2-7, the V gene TRBV7-2; the D gene is possibly TRBD2 (7 bases). Germline CDR1 is SGHTA and CDR2 is FQGNSA. The V and J ends lost 5 bases and 0 bases respectively, with 14 bases between them. There are 15 residues in the CDR3.

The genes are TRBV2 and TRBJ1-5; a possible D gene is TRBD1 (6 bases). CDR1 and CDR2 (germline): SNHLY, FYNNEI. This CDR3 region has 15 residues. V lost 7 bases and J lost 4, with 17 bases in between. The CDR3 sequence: CASNGQLGPNQPQHF. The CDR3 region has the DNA TGTGCCAGCAACGGACAGTTGGGGCCTAATCAGCCCCAGCATTTT.

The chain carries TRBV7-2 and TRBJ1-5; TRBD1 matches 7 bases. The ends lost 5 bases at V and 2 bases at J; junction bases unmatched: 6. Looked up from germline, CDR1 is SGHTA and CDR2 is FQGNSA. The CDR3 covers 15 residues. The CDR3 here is CASSPQGMGNQPQHF. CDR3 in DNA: TGTGCCAGCAGCCCACAGGGGATGGGCAATCAGCCCCAGCATTTT.

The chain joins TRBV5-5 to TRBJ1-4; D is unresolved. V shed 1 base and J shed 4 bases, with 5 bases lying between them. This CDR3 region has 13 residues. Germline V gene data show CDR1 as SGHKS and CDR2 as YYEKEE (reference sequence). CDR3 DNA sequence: TGTGCCAGCAGCTTGATAATTAATGAAAAACTGTTTTTT. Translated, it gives CASSLIINEKLFF.

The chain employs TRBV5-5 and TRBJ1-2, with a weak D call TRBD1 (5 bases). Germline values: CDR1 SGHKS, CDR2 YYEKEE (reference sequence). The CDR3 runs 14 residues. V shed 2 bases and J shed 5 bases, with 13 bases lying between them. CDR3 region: CASSFTVGTYGYTF. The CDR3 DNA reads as TGTGCCAGCAGCTTTACAGTGGGGACGTATGGCTACACCTTC.

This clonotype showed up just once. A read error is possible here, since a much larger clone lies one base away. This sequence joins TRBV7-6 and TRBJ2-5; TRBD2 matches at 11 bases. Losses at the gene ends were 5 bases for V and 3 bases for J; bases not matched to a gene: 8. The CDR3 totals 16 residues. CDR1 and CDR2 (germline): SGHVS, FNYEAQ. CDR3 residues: CASSQTSGTLKETQYF. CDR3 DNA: TGTGCCAGCAGCCAGACTAGCGGGACGCTTAAAGAGACCCAGTACTTC.

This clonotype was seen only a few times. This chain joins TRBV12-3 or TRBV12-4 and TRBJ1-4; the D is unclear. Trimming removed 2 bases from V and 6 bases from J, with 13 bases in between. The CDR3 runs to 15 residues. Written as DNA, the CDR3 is TGTGCCAGCAGTTTACTGGGAGGGTTTGATGAAAAACTGTTTTTT. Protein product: CASSLLGGFDEKLFF.

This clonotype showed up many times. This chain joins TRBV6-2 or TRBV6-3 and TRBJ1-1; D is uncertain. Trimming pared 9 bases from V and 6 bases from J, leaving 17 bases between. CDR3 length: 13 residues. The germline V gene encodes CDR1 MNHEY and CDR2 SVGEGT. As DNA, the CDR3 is TGTGCCAGTCAAGTTAGGCGGGTCGCTGAAGCTTTCTTT. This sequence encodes CASQVRRVAEAFF.

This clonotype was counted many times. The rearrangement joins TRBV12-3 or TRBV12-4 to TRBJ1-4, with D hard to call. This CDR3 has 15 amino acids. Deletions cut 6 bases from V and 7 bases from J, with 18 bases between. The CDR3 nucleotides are TGTGCCAGCAGCGCCGATAAACCCGGCGGTGAAAAACTGTTTTTT. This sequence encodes CASSADKPGGEKLFF.